Detailed here is one TCR beta chain. What it binds is not known. The method was immunoSEQ multiplex PCR; TCRdb's version includes in-frame clones alone and lacks a portion of them. The sample gives some 94,000 clones, 87% of which show up once; 2.9% is in the top ten. This entry is derived from a study of T cell responses to AZD1222 COVID-19 vaccine. Trimming removed 5 bases from V and 5 bases from J, with 12 bases in between. CDR1 is KGHSH, CDR2 LQKENI, per germline. The CDR3 totals 13 residues. Points from the study as a whole: Only a handful of AZD1222 recipients were seropositive at baseline.

The rearrangement links TRBV18 to TRBJ1-1, with D tentatively TRBD1 (5 bases). The sequence derives from an adult in good health. The specimen comprised peripheral blood, sampled on day 0 of AZD1222 vaccination. CDR3 protein: CASSLLGGTEAFF. The DNA for the CDR3 is TGTGCCAGCTCATTGCTCGGGGGGACTGAAGCTTTCTTT.